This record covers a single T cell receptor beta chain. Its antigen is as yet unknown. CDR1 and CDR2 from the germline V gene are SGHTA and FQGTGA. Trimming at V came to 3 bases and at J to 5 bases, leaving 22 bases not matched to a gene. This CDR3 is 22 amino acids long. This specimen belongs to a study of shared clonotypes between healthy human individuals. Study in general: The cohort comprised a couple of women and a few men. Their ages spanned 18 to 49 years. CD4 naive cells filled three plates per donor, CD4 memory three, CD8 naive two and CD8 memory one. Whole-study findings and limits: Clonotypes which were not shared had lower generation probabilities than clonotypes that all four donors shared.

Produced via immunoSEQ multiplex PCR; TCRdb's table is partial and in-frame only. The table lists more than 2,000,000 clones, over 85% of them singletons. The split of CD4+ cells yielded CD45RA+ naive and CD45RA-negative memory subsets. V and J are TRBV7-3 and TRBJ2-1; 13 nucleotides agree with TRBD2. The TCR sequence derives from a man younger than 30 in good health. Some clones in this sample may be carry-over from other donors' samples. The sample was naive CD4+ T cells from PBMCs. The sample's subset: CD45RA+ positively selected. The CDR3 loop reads CASSFLPGLAGRTLLGDNEQFF. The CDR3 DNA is TGTGCCAGCAGCTTCCTCCCGGGACTAGCGGGAAGGACGCTCTTAGGGGACAATGAGCAGTTCTTC. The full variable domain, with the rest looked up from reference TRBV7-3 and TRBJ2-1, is GAGVSQTPSNKVTEKGKYVELRCDPISGHTALYWYRQSLGQGPEFLIYFQGTGAADDSGLPNDRFFAVRPEGSVSTLKIQRTERGDSAVYLCASSFLPGLAGRTLLGDNEQFFGPGTRLTVL.